The entry below gives a single TCR beta chain sequence along with its context. This sample was included in a study of control samples from healthy donors and cancer patients. Trimming took off 7 bases at V and 7 bases at J, with 17 bases between the two ends. This CDR3 comprises 15 residues. CDR1 SGHVS and CDR2 FQNEAQ come from the germline V gene. Here immunoSEQ multiplex PCR was the method, and the copy in TCRdb shows in-frame clones only, minus some. The table lists about 130,000 clones, 80% to 95% of them singletons. Material: blood. This chain uses TRBV7-8 with TRBJ1-6; possible D gene TRBD1, 5 bases. The sequence derives from a man younger than 30 in good health. The CDR3 coding sequence is TGTGCCAGCACCCCCCACCAGGGAGTGAATTCACCCCTCCACTTT. This encodes CASTPHQGVNSPLHF.